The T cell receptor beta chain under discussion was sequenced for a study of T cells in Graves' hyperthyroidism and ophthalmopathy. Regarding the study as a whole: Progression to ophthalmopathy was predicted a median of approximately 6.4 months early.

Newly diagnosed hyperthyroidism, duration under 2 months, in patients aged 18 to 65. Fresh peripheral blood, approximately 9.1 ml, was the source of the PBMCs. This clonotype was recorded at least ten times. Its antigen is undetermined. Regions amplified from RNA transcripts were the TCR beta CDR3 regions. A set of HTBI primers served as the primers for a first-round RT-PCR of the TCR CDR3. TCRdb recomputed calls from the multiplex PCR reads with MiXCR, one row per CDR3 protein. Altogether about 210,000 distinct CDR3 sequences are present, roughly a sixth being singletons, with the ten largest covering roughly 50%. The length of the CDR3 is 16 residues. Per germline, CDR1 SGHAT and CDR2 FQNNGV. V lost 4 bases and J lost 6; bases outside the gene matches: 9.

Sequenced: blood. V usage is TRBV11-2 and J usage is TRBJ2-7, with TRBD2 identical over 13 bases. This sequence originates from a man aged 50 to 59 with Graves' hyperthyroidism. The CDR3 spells CASSSLGLAGVGEQYF. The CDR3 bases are TGTGCCAGCAGCTCCTTAGGACTAGCGGGAGTCGGCGAGCAGTACTTC.